This entry concerns a single T cell receptor (beta chain). The sample belongs to a study of T cell responses to AZD1222 COVID-19 vaccine. Sequencing used immunoSEQ multiplex PCR; TCRdb keeps in-frame clones, though not all of them. Seen here are 150,000 to 200,000 clones, around 95% observed once, and the top ten hold approximately 0.64%. The V and J ends lost 4 bases and 4 bases, in that order; junction bases with no gene match: 7. CDR1 is SGHRS, CDR2 YFSETQ, per germline. The CDR3 sequence is 15 residues long. This receptor was identified in an adult in good health. Specimen: peripheral blood, collected on day 0 of AZD1222 vaccination. The V gene is TRBV5-1, the J gene TRBJ2-2, with TRBD1 matching 7 bases. The CDR3 loop is CASSIPGTATGELFF. The DNA for the CDR3 is TGCGCCAGCAGCATCCCCGGGACAGCCACCGGGGAGCTGTTTTTT. Combining the CDR3 with reference TRBV5-1 and TRBJ2-2 gives the whole variable domain KAGVTQTPRYLIKTRGQQVTLSCSPISGHRSVSWYQQTPGQGLQFLFEYFSETQRNKGNFPGRFSGRQFSNSRSEMNVSTLELGDSALYLCASSIPGTATGELFFGEGSRLTVL.